The text below deals with one T cell receptor beta chain. The data originate from a study of blood T cells in healthy people across ages. Per the germline V gene, CDR1 is MGHRA and CDR2 is YSYEKL. J gave up 5 bases and V 4 bases, and 6 bases lay outside the gene matches. CDR3 length: 14 residues. With a J-beta primer mix and a sample-barcoded 5' primer, a second PCR ran about 7 to 11 cycles. TCRdb used MiXCR to reprocess the 5' RACE reads, holding one entry per CDR3 protein. The sample has around 750,000 distinct CDR3 sequences, 53% seen once. The TCR originated in an elderly man in good health. Source material: blood. V is TRBV4-1 and J is TRBJ2-7; 9 nucleotides agree with TRBD1. Here the CDR3 DNA reads TGCGCCAGCAGCCCTAGGACAGGGGAAAACGAGCAGTACTTC. Protein product: CASSPRTGENEQYF.